This T cell receptor beta chain was identified in a study of beta chain features in type 1 diabetes. Study-level background: Cells sorted and examined across all samples totaled approximately 100 million. Findings and caveats of the study: Shortening that was moderate but significant affected the TCRB CDR3s of Type 1 diabetes patients in all four CD4+ subsets.

The whole isolated RNA underwent reverse transcription, so sequencing captured expressed TCRB transcripts. Data came from immunoSEQ multiplex PCR; TCRdb stores just in-frame clones and leaves some out. The table includes just under 150,000 clones, about 13% detected once. The CDR3 totals 14 residues. Germline values: CDR1 SGHNT, CDR2 YYREEE (reference sequence). The ends were cut back, 4 bases at V and 3 bases at J, with 11 bases in the middle. The sample holds a few counts of this clone. Its matching antigen is unknown. The receptor comes from a man younger than 30 with type 1 diabetes. J is TRBJ2-1 and V is TRBV5-4, with D possibly being TRBD1 (5 bases). Input material: central memory CD4+ T cells from blood. CDR3 loop: CASSLDRLYNEQFF. CDR3 bases: TGTGCCAGCAGCCTCGACAGACTCTACAATGAGCAGTTCTTC.